Below, 24 T cell receptor beta chains from the same sample are listed, as sequenced in a study of CD8 T cells in ankylosing spondylitis. MiXCR was run by TCRdb on the 5' RACE reads, yielding one entry per CDR3 protein. The table shows 350,000 or so distinct CDR3 sequences, with roughly 10% occurring only once. Sequenced sample: blood, either unsorted or a sorted T cell fraction (not recorded which). Source of these receptors: a female donor with ankylosing spondylitis or in good health (not recorded which).

Remarks on this clonotype: At one end the junction does not follow the germline gene, possibly because of a read error. V usage is TRBV7-7 and J usage is TRBJ2-5; 8 bases agree with TRBD1. This CDR3 has 14 residues. The germline CDR1 and CDR2 sequences are SSHAT and FNYEAQ (reference sequence). CDR3 protein: CASSHRGDQETQYF. CDR3 coding DNA: TGTGCTAGCAGTCACAGGGGGGACCAAGAGACCCAGTACTTC.

This chain connects TRBV5-1 to TRBJ1-1, with D uncertain. The CDR3 has 13 residues. Germline-derived CDR1 and CDR2 are SGHRS and YFSETQ. Deletions cut 2 bases from V and 3 bases from J, with 8 bases between. The CDR3 spells CASSFVTDTEAFF. CDR3 sequence (DNA): TGCGCCAGCAGCTTCGTAACTGACACTGAAGCTTTCTTT.

V and J are TRBV12-3 or TRBV12-4 and TRBJ2-3, with D unresolved. The CDR3 sequence is 18 residues long. V lost 10 bases to trimming and J lost 4 bases, with 30 bases between them. The CDR3 protein is CAICLTLMESFRADTQYF. In DNA form, the CDR3 reads TGTGCCATCTGTTTAACCTTGATGGAATCCTTTAGGGCAGATACGCAGTATTTT.

Ten or more counts support this clonotype. V is TRBV5-1 and J is TRBJ1-2; no clear D gene. The germline V and J ends were trimmed by 4 bases and 6 bases, with 19 bases remaining between them. Germline CDR1 reads SGHRS; CDR2 reads YFSETQ. The CDR3 contains 15 residues. The CDR3 DNA reads TGCGCCAGCAGCCTCGAGAGTGCAGGCCGGGATGGCTACACCTTC. Protein product: CASSLESAGRDGYTF.

Worth noting for this clonotype: With a much larger clone just one base away, this may be a read error. V and J are TRBV27 and TRBJ1-4, with unresolved D. Germline V gene lookup returns CDR1 MNHEY and CDR2 SMNVEV (reference sequence). This CDR3 contains 15 residues. Trimming took 4 bases from V and 9 from J, leaving 18 bases between them. The CDR3: CASSYQARRVQKLFF. The CDR3 DNA reads TGTGCCAGCAGTTACCAGGCCAGAAGGGTACAAAAACTGTTTTTT.

Comment on this clonotype: This sequence may be a read error, since a much larger clone differs from it by one base. The V and J genes are TRBV20-1 and TRBJ1-6, with a weak D call TRBD1 (5 bases). From germline, CDR1 is DFQATT and CDR2 SNEGSKA (reference sequence). CDR3 length: 16 residues. The CDR3: CCARDLVGLGGSPLHF. The CDR3 DNA reads TGCTGTGCTAGAGATCTTGTGGGACTCGGGGGTTCACCCCTCCACTTT.

This clonotype was seen many times. The chain has TRBV7-9 and TRBJ1-2; D gene ambiguous. Between the trimmed V and J ends, which lost 2 bases and 2 bases, there was a span of 9 bases. This CDR3 is built from 14 residues. Germline values: CDR1 SEHNR, CDR2 FQNEAQ (reference sequence). The CDR3 here is CASSLKSVNYGYTF. CDR3 sequence (DNA): TGTGCCAGCAGCTTAAAATCAGTAAACTATGGCTACACCTTC.

This clonotype was detected only once. With a much larger clone just one base away, this may be a read error. This chain links TRBV7-9 with TRBJ2-1; D remains ambiguous. The CDR3 sequence is 17 residues long. Germline assignment: CDR1 SEHNR and CDR2 FQNEAQ (reference sequence). V was cut by 6 bases and J by 0 bases, with 18 bases left in between. In DNA form, the CDR3 reads TGTGCCAGCAGTCATCTTGATTCCCTCGGCTCCTACAATGAGCAGTTCTTC. It codes for CASSHLDSLGSYNEQFF.

The sample holds a few counts of this clonotype. This chain connects TRBV5-1 to TRBJ2-3, with TRBD1 identical over 7 bases. V lost 4 bases, J lost 1 base, and 9 bases stayed unmatched. CDR3 length equals 16 residues. CDR1 is SGHRS, CDR2 YFSETQ, per germline. The CDR3 region has the DNA TGCGCCAGCAGCCCGGAGAGGGGGCTTCGCACAGATACGCAGTATTTT. It specifies CASSPERGLRTDTQYF.

This clonotype occurred many times. The genes are TRBV20-1 and TRBJ1-2; D may be TRBD1 (5 bases). Trimming stripped 3 bases from V and 8 bases from J, with 16 bases between. The CDR3 is 13 residues long. Germline lookup yields CDR1 DFQATT and CDR2 SNEGSKA (reference sequence). The DNA of the CDR3 is TGCAGTGCTAGCAAGGGACGGCCCGAAGGCTACACCTTC. Translated: CSASKGRPEGYTF.

The chain links TRBV11-2 to TRBJ2-3; D might be TRBD2 (7 bases). CDR1 SGHAT and CDR2 FQNNGV come from the germline V gene. The CDR3 sequence is 15 residues long. V dropped 5 bases and J dropped 2 bases, with 14 bases sitting between them. The CDR3 loop reads CASSSRGAYTDTQYF. The CDR3 DNA follows: TGTGCCAGCAGCAGCCGGGGGGCATACACAGATACGCAGTATTTT.

This clonotype was detected many times. The chain has TRBV18 and TRBJ1-1; D uncertain. The germline gives CDR1 KGHSH, CDR2 LQKENI. Trimming stripped 2 bases from V and 2 bases from J, with 6 bases between. CDR3 length: 13 residues. The CDR3, as DNA: TGTGCCAGCTCACCAAGTTCAAACACTGAAGCTTTCTTT. Translated: CASSPSSNTEAFF.

This clonotype was counted a single time. The rearrangement joins TRBV20-1 to TRBJ2-1, with D maybe TRBD1 (11 bases). CDR3 length: 18 amino acids. Germline V gives CDR1 DFQATT, CDR2 SNEGSKA (reference sequence). The CDR3, as DNA: TGCTGCGAGTCCGGGACAGGGGGTGACCTAGCGGGAGTAAATGAGCAGTTCTTC. This translates into CCESGTGGDLAGVNEQFF.

At least ten counts were recorded for this clonotype. The V and J genes are TRBV5-1 and TRBJ2-1; perhaps TRBD2 as D (5 bases). The V gene's germline CDR1 is SGHRS and CDR2 YFSETQ. The CDR3 runs 14 residues. V was shortened by 5 bases and J by 10 bases, with 19 bases between the two germline ends. For the CDR3, the DNA is TGCGCCAGCAGTTACGGGGAACTCGGGTCGGAGCAGTTCTTC. This sequence encodes CASSYGELGSEQFF. The full variable domain, with the rest looked up from reference TRBV5-1 and TRBJ2-1, is KAGVTQTPRYLIKTRGQQVTLSCSPISGHRSVSWYQQTPGQGLQFLFEYFSETQRNKGNFPGRFSGRQFSNSRSEMNVSTLELGDSALYLCASSYGELGSEQFFGPGTRLTVL.

This clonotype has at least ten counts. The chain has TRBV10-3 and TRBJ1-6; tentative D call: TRBD1 (5 bases). The CDR3 sequence is 14 residues long. The germline gives CDR1 ENHRY, CDR2 SYGVKD. V dropped 4 bases and J dropped 7 bases, with 11 bases sitting between them. The chain's CDR3 is CAISVGAENSPLHF. DNA of the CDR3: TGTGCCATCAGTGTTGGGGCAGAGAATTCACCCCTCCACTTT.

This clonotype was seen a handful of times. V gene TRBV5-5 combines with J gene TRBJ1-2; no clear D gene. From germline, CDR1 is SGHKS and CDR2 YYEKEE (reference sequence). The CDR3 length is 12 residues. V was shortened by 0 bases and J by 7 bases, with 7 bases between the two germline ends. The CDR3 sequence: CASSLVGLGYTF. The CDR3, as DNA: TGTGCCAGCAGCTTGGTTGGTCTTGGCTACACCTTC.

This clonotype occurred a few times. The chain joins TRBV29-1 to TRBJ2-5, with 11 bases fitting TRBD2. In germline, CDR1 is SQVTM, CDR2 ANQGSEA. The CDR3 length is 13 residues. V lost 4 bases and J lost 4; bases outside the gene matches: 2. The CDR3 DNA reads as TGCAGCGTTGTAGCGGGAGGGATAGAGACCCAGTACTTC. As protein: CSVVAGGIETQYF.

There are many counts of this clonotype. This sequence joins TRBV28 and TRBJ1-5; maybe TRBD1 (6 bases). The CDR3 has 15 amino acids. Germline-derived CDR1 and CDR2 are MDHEN and SYDVKM. Trimming removed 6 bases at V and 4 bases at J, with 16 bases between. In DNA form, the CDR3 reads TGTGCCAGCAGGGCCCCGGCAGGGGCGAATCAGCCCCAGCATTTT. Translated, it gives CASRAPAGANQPQHF.

This clonotype was found a few times. J is TRBJ2-7 and V is TRBV11-1; 11 positions agree with TRBD1. The CDR3 spans 18 residues. V gave up 6 bases and J gave up 2 bases; unmatched junction bases: 15. The germline V gene has CDR1 SGHAT and CDR2 FQDESV (reference sequence). This CDR3 reads CASSLIPGQGVLPYEQYF. The CDR3 nucleotides are TGTGCCAGCAGTCTCATCCCGGGACAGGGGGTTTTGCCCTACGAGCAGTACTTC.

This clonotype has a handful of counts. The chain has TRBV30 and TRBJ1-3; possible D gene TRBD1, 6 bases. Germline CDR1 is GTSNPN and CDR2 is SVGIG (reference sequence). There are 15 residues in the CDR3. V was shortened by 2 bases and J by 0 bases, with 11 bases between the two germline ends. CDR3 bases: TGTGCCTGGAGTACAGGGCGGAGCTCTGGAAACACCATATATTTT. Its translation: CAWSTGRSSGNTIYF. Full variable domain (missing parts from reference TRBV30 and TRBJ1-3): SQTIHQWPATLVQPVGSPLSLECTVEGTSNPNLYWYRQAAGRGLQLLFYSVGIGQISSEVPQNLSASRPQDRQFILSSKKLLLSDSGFYLCAWSTGRSSGNTIYFGEGSWLTVV.

Many counts were recorded for this clonotype. The chain couples TRBV5-1 to TRBJ2-1; D possibly corresponds to TRBD1 (6 bases). This CDR3 contains 15 residues. Trimming pared 0 bases from V and 7 bases from J, leaving 14 bases between. Germline loops: CDR1 SGHRS, CDR2 YFSETQ. The CDR3 loop reads CASSLEKNRVNEQFF. Written as DNA, the CDR3 is TGCGCCAGCAGCTTGGAAAAGAACAGGGTTAATGAGCAGTTCTTC.

This clonotype was recorded many times. This chain's CDR3 is CATRPSGNADTQYF. CDR3 nucleotides: TGTGCCACCAGGCCGAGCGGGAACGCAGATACGCAGTATTTT. J is TRBJ2-3 and V is TRBV15; 7 nucleotides agree with TRBD2. This CDR3 has 14 residues. The germline gives CDR1 LNHNV, CDR2 YYDKDF (reference sequence). Unmatched junction bases numbered 7, after V lost 6 bases and J lost 4 bases.

The gene calls are TRBV20-1 and TRBJ2-7, with 9 positions matching TRBD1. With V trimmed by 7 bases and J by 2 bases, 9 bases remained unmatched. The CDR3 loop spans 14 amino acids. Germline CDR1 is DFQATT and CDR2 is SNEGSKA (reference sequence). The DNA for the CDR3 is TGCAGTGGGTCCCGGACAGGGGTTCCCTACGAGCAGTACTTC. Residues: CSGSRTGVPYEQYF.

There are many counts of this clonotype. This rearrangement joins TRBV7-2 to TRBJ2-2, with unresolved D. V gave up 0 bases and J gave up 8 bases, with 10 bases separating them. Germline V gene lookup returns CDR1 SGHTA and CDR2 FQGNSA. This CDR3 has 14 residues. Here the CDR3 reads CASSLAPSIGELFF. Here the CDR3 DNA reads TGTGCCAGCAGCTTAGCCCCCTCTATTGGGGAGCTGTTTTTT. The variable domain in full, with the rest retrieved from reference TRBV7-2 and TRBJ2-2, is GAGVSQSPSNKVTEKGKDVELRCDPISGHTALYWYRQSLGQGLEFLIYFQGNSAPDKSGLPSDRFSAERTGGSVSTLTIQRTQQEDSAVYLCASSLAPSIGELFFGEGSRLTVL.